This TCR beta chain comes out of a study of blood T cell repertoires in COVID-19. In this sample, this clone turned up once. Per the germline V gene, CDR1 is MNHEY and CDR2 is SMNVEV (reference sequence). Trimming took off 10 bases at V and 0 bases at J, with 15 bases between the two ends. The CDR3 is 14 amino acids. The table came from immunoSEQ multiplex PCR; TCRdb's copy has only in-frame clones and leaves some out. The table includes under 150,000 clones, 75% to 85% detected once. Sample: peripheral blood. This chain uses TRBV27 with TRBJ1-2; weak D call: TRBD1 (5 bases). This receptor was identified in an elderly man with acute or convalescent COVID-19. This chain's CDR3 is CATRVDGTNYGYTF. The CDR3 DNA reads TGTGCCACCAGGGTCGACGGGACTAACTATGGCTACACCTTC.